These 18 T cell receptor beta chains were sequenced from one sample in a study of vaccination effects on CD4 cells after COVID-19. Under the ViraFEST assay, PBMC were stimulated with viral peptide pools so that antigen-specific CD4+ T cells expanded. Sequencing was performed afterwards. CD4+ T cell isolation took place after approximately 11 days of culture. Absence of prior SARS-CoV-2 infection characterized the vaccine recipients, who showed negative nucleocapsid antibodies. These TCRs are of unknown antigen specificity. The data were produced by immunoSEQ multiplex PCR, yet TCRdb's version contains in-frame clones alone and is incomplete. The repertoire has 26,000 or so clones, 73% of them found once; the top ten carry 20% to 25%. Sequencing used CD4+ T cells from PBMCs cultured with HCoV-NL63 spike peptides, obtained before COVID-19 vaccination. These receptor sequences come from a human donor who received a COVID-19 vaccine.

CDR3 sequence (DNA): TGTGCCAGTAGTAGCCACGCCGCCGGGGGATTAGGGTCAGATACGCAGTATTTT. Its protein product is CASSSHAAGGLGSDTQYF. The rearrangement uses TRBV19 and TRBJ2-3, with D possibly being TRBD2 (6 bases). The CDR3 has 18 residues. Germline V gives CDR1 LNHDA, CDR2 SQIVND (reference sequence). Trimming pared 4 bases from V and 4 bases from J, leaving 24 bases between.

The chain carries TRBV4-1 and TRBJ1-3, with D unresolved. The CDR3 consists of 16 residues. From germline, CDR1 is MGHRA and CDR2 YSYEKL. Trimming removed 5 bases from V and 0 bases from J, with 14 bases in between. CDR3 amino acids: CASSSGWAISGNTIYF. The CDR3 DNA sequence: TGCGCCAGCAGCTCCGGGTGGGCGATCTCTGGAAACACCATATATTTT.

This clone was counted only a few times. The chain links TRBV3-1 (or the pseudogene TRBV3-2) to TRBJ2-7; 7 bases line up with TRBD1. CDR3 size: 14 residues. J was trimmed by 0 bases and V by 4 bases; bases with no gene match: 3. CDR1 is LGHDT, CDR2 YNNKEL, per germline (reference sequence). CDR3 in DNA: TGTGCCAGCAGCCTCCAGGGGGACTCCTACGAGCAGTACTTC. Translated, it gives CASSLQGDSYEQYF.

The genes are TRBV12-3 or TRBV12-4 and TRBJ2-3; tentatively, D is TRBD1 (6 bases). Trimming removed 8 bases from V and 2 bases from J, with 11 bases in between. This CDR3 contains 13 residues. The CDR3 DNA reads as TGTGCCAGCTCGGACAGCTTCACAGATACGCAGTATTTT. Translation gives CASSDSFTDTQYF.

CDR3 residues: CASSRHNWRGSMTEAFF. CDR3 DNA sequence: TGTGCCAGCAGCCGACATAATTGGCGTGGCAGTATGACTGAAGCTTTCTTT. V and J are TRBV14 and TRBJ1-1; unclear D gene. Germline-derived CDR1 and CDR2 are SGHDN and FVKESK. The CDR3 covers 17 residues. V lost 4 bases to trimming and J lost 5 bases, with 23 bases between them.

The genes are TRBV28 and TRBJ1-4; no definite D call. Germline CDR1 and CDR2: MDHEN and SYDVKM. CDR3 length: 15 residues. V was shortened by 3 bases and J by 0 bases, with 8 bases between the two germline ends. CDR3 loop: CASSFEGATNEKLFF. CDR3 coding DNA: TGTGCCAGCAGTTTTGAGGGAGCAACTAATGAAAAACTGTTTTTT.

The chain couples TRBV15 to TRBJ1-2; D call uncertain. V shed 0 bases and J shed 3 bases, with 8 bases lying between them. The germline V gene has CDR1 LNHNV and CDR2 YYDKDF (reference sequence). CDR3 length: 14 residues. CDR3 DNA: TGTGCCACCAGCAGAGATGTCGGGCACTATGGCTACACCTTC. Protein: CATSRDVGHYGYTF.

This clone showed up just once. As DNA, the CDR3 is TGTGCCAGCAGCCAAGCTAGCGGGGTGGGTACGCAGTATTTT. It encodes CASSQASGVGTQYF. V is TRBV3-1 (or the pseudogene TRBV3-2) and J is TRBJ2-3; 9 bases are a match to TRBD2. The V gene end was trimmed by 1 base and the J gene end by 8 bases; junction bases not matched to a gene: 4. Germline CDR1 LGHDT, CDR2 YNNKEL (reference sequence). There are 14 residues in the CDR3.

The chain uses TRBV28 and TRBJ1-2; 9 bases align to TRBD1. Germline CDR1 reads MDHEN; CDR2 reads SYDVKM. CDR3 length equals 14 residues. V lost 3 bases and J lost 4; bases outside the gene matches: 3. The CDR3 reads CASSLGTGLYGYTF. The CDR3, as DNA: TGTGCCAGCAGTTTGGGGACAGGGCTCTATGGCTACACCTTC.

The V gene is TRBV5-4, the J gene TRBJ1-2, with unresolved D. V was cut by 1 base and J by 8 bases, with 12 bases left in between. The CDR3 is made up of 13 amino acids. In germline, CDR1 is SGHNT, CDR2 YYREEE (reference sequence). This CDR3 is CASSLPGSRGYTF. CDR3 sequence (DNA): TGTGCCAGCAGCTTGCCGGGCTCGCGGGGCTACACCTTC. The full variable domain, rest sourced from reference TRBV5-4 and TRBJ1-2, is ETGVTQSPTHLIKTRGQQVTLRCSSQSGHNTVSWYQQALGQGPQFIFQYYREEENGRGNFPPRFSGLQFPNYSSELNVNALELDDSALYLCASSLPGSRGYTFGSGTRLTVV.

The chain combines TRBV6-5 with TRBJ1-5; D is unresolved. Trimming took off 2 bases at V and 0 bases at J, with 5 bases between the two ends. The CDR3 loop spans 14 amino acids. Looked up from germline, CDR1 is MNHEY and CDR2 is SVGAGI. The CDR3 here is CASSYAGSNQPQHF. In nucleotides, the CDR3 is TGTGCCAGCAGTTACGCCGGTAGCAATCAGCCCCAGCATTTT.

Within the sample, this clone is medium-sized. V is TRBV3-1 (or the pseudogene TRBV3-2) and J is TRBJ2-1; D may be TRBD2 (5 bases). The V gene's germline CDR1 is LGHDT and CDR2 YNNKEL (reference sequence). CDR3 length equals 16 residues. V was cut by 0 bases and J by 3 bases, with 12 bases left in between. CDR3 in DNA: TGTGCCAGCAGCCAAGATGAGGGAGACCTCTACAATGAGCAGTTCTTC. This translates into CASSQDEGDLYNEQFF.

The V call is TRBV5-6, the J call TRBJ1-4; weak D call: TRBD1 (5 bases). The V and J ends lost 1 base and 4 bases respectively, with 17 bases between them. The CDR3 runs 17 residues. Germline CDR1 SGHDT, CDR2 YYEEEE. CDR3 DNA: TGTGCCAGCAGCTTGACCTCCGGGGGGGACCTTAATGAAAAACTGTTTTTT. Protein product: CASSLTSGGDLNEKLFF.

The V and J genes are TRBV18 and TRBJ2-1, with 8 bases identical to TRBD1. This CDR3 spans 15 amino acids. Germline loops: CDR1 KGHSH, CDR2 LQKENI. V shed 6 bases and J 9 bases; nucleotides not matched to a gene: 13. The CDR3 protein is CASSRDRTGKGEQFF. For the CDR3, the DNA is TGTGCCAGCTCCCGTGACCGGACAGGGAAGGGTGAGCAGTTCTTC.

This clone was counted a few times. This chain joins TRBV12-3 or TRBV12-4 and TRBJ2-5; TRBD1 agrees at 8 bases. This CDR3 region has 12 residues. V lost 5 bases, J lost 4 bases, and 0 bases stayed unmatched. The CDR3, as DNA: TGTGCCAGCAGTCAGGGGGCAGAGACCCAGTACTTC. It encodes CASSQGAETQYF.

This clone was counted a single time. The rearrangement uses TRBV5-1 and TRBJ1-2; D ambiguous. The CDR3 covers 13 residues. From germline, CDR1 is SGHRS and CDR2 YFSETQ. With 2 bases removed from V and 8 bases from J, the gap between germline ends came to 13 bases. CDR3 sequence reads: CASSFSPARGYTF. The CDR3 DNA reads as TGCGCCAGCAGCTTCTCCCCTGCTAGGGGCTACACCTTC.

The chain uses TRBV30 and TRBJ2-5; D is possibly TRBD1 (6 bases). CDR1 is GTSNPN, CDR2 SVGIG, per germline (reference sequence). The CDR3 is made up of 12 amino acids. The V end was cut by 1 base, the J end by 4 bases, with 7 bases between. CDR3 loop: CAWSGGGETQYF. The CDR3 DNA is TGTGCCTGGAGTGGAGGGGGAGAGACCCAGTACTTC.

This sequence joins TRBV30 and TRBJ1-5, with a weak D call TRBD1 (6 bases). The CDR3 has 13 residues. Between the trimmed V and J ends, which lost 4 bases and 4 bases, there was a span of 11 bases. CDR1 and CDR2 (germline): GTSNPN, SVGIG (reference sequence). The CDR3 protein is CAWNRDYNQPQHF. The CDR3, as DNA: TGTGCCTGGAACAGGGATTATAATCAGCCCCAGCATTTT. The full variable domain, rest sourced from reference TRBV30 and TRBJ1-5, is SQTIHQWPATLVQPVGSPLSLECTVEGTSNPNLYWYRQAAGRGLQLLFYSVGIGQISSEVPQNLSASRPQDRQFILSSKKLLLSDSGFYLCAWNRDYNQPQHFGDGTRLSIL.